This T cell receptor (beta chain) was recorded in a study of shared clonotypes between healthy human individuals. Negatively enriched CD4+ T cells were divided by CD45RA into naive and memory. Study-wide results and limits: Depth was large, yet rarefaction showed that sorted-subset sequencing was incomplete.

Per the original methods: Because ImmunoSEQ provided only junction sequences with no quality scores, the filtering differed. Sequencing was performed with immunoSEQ multiplex PCR; in TCRdb, only in-frame clones are kept and a portion is missing. The DNA was the basis for D and trimming; V, J and clone size are from that table. The repertoire has approximately 500,000 clones, 96% of them found once; the top ten carry about 0.054%. This clone was seen just once. The antigen is unknown. CDR3 length: 15 amino acids. V shed 0 bases and J 5 bases; nucleotides not matched to a gene: 0. Germline V gives CDR1 SGHTS, CDR2 YDEGEE.

Sequenced sample: naive CD4+ T cells sorted from blood. Documented subset: CD45RA+ positively selected. The chain joins TRBV5-8 to TRBJ2-1; 12 bases align to TRBD2. This TCR came from a woman aged 25 to 39 in good health. The chain's CDR3 is CASSLGLAGDNEQFF. The DNA for the CDR3 is TGTGCCAGCAGCTTGGGACTAGCGGGGGACAATGAGCAGTTCTTC.